Presented here are 15 T cell receptor beta chains from one specimen sequenced in a study of type 1 and type 2 diabetes patients. PCR was run on genomic DNA. A primer set of 30 forward and 13 reverse primers amplified the CDR3. TCRdb analysed the multiplex PCR reads with MiXCR anew, one entry per CDR3 protein. The sample consists of fewer than 300,000 distinct CDR3 sequences, around 50% of them appearing once. The source material was peripheral blood mononuclear cells (PBMCs). These receptors came from a man aged 18 to 30 with type 2 diabetes.

This clonotype was observed a handful of times. The J gene is TRBJ2-1, the V gene TRBV18, with D possibly being TRBD2 (6 bases). The CDR3 is 15 amino acids. Trimming removed 1 base from V and 14 bases from J, with 21 bases in between. CDR1 and CDR2 (germline): KGHSH, LQKENI. CDR3: CASSPQATSIRGKFF. The CDR3 DNA follows: TGTGCCAGCTCACCACAGGCGACTAGTATTCGAGGGAAGTTCTTC. Supplemented by reference TRBV18 and TRBJ2-1, the full variable domain reads NAGVMQNPRHLVRRRGQEARLRCSPMKGHSHVYWYRQLPEEGLKFMVYLQKENIIDESGMPKERFSAEFPKEGPSILRIQQVVRGDSAAYFCASSPQATSIRGKFFGPGTRLTVL.

Here the CDR3 reads CASSWAGGETNEKLFF. CDR3 sequence (DNA): TGTGCCAGCAGCTGGGCAGGGGGGGAAACTAATGAAAAACTGTTTTTT. The chain combines TRBV2 with TRBJ1-4, with 7 bases lining up with TRBD1. Losses at the gene ends were 6 bases for V and 1 base for J; bases not matched to a gene: 8. CDR1 SNHLY and CDR2 FYNNEI come from the germline V gene. The CDR3 covers 16 residues.

The J gene is TRBJ1-5, the V gene TRBV28; no reliable D call. The V end lost 5 bases, the J end lost 15 bases, and 17 bases lay between the germline ends. CDR1 and CDR2 from the germline V gene are MDHEN and SYDVKM. The CDR3 is made up of 12 amino acids. The CDR3 coding sequence is TGTGCCAGCAGTCCTATCCATTTGATGGCGCATTTT. This encodes CASSPIHLMAHF.

This clonotype was counted a few times. J is TRBJ2-7 and V is TRBV2; D unresolved. V lost 5 bases, J lost 4 bases, and 9 bases lay in between. The germline V gene has CDR1 SNHLY and CDR2 FYNNEI. CDR3 length: 12 amino acids. CDR3 in amino acids: CASSSRRYEQYF. The CDR3 DNA follows: TGTGCCAGCAGTTCCAGACGGTACGAGCAGTACTTC.

The rearrangement uses TRBV2 and TRBJ2-7; 11 nucleotides match TRBD2. With 6 bases clipped from V and 5 bases from J, the junction kept 9 bases outside the gene matches. Germline loops: CDR1 SNHLY, CDR2 FYNNEI. This CDR3 region has 15 residues. This chain's CDR3 is CASRGGLAGGHEQYF. CDR3 DNA: TGTGCCAGCAGGGGAGGACTAGCGGGTGGGCACGAGCAGTACTTC.

The chain links TRBV7-2 to TRBJ1-1; D perhaps matches TRBD1 (6 bases). V was shortened by 2 bases and J by 3 bases, with 10 bases between the two germline ends. Looked up from germline, CDR1 is SGHTA and CDR2 is FQGNSA. The CDR3 contains 14 residues. CDR3 DNA sequence: TGTGCCAGCAGCTTAACAGGGAGGTACACTGAAGCTTTCTTT. Translated: CASSLTGRYTEAFF.

J is TRBJ1-4 and V is TRBV2; perhaps TRBD1 as D (5 bases). Trimming pared 0 bases from V and 5 bases from J, leaving 13 bases between. The CDR3 loop spans 16 amino acids. In germline, CDR1 is SNHLY, CDR2 FYNNEI. The CDR3 spells CASSEAEGRLNEKLFF. The CDR3 nucleotides read TGTGCCAGCAGTGAAGCGGAGGGGCGCTTGAATGAAAAACTGTTTTTT.

This chain uses TRBV6-5 with TRBJ1-2, with D possibly TRBD1 on 6 matching bases. V was trimmed by 6 bases and J by 2 bases, leaving 13 bases between them. The CDR3 runs to 14 residues. Germline V lookup: CDR1 MNHEY, CDR2 SVGAGI. CDR3 bases: TGTGCCAGCAGAAACCCGGGACAAAACTATGGCTACACCTTC. Translating gives CASRNPGQNYGYTF.

The CDR3 region has the DNA TGCAGTGCTAGAGATGTGATGTTCTCGCCAGGCGGCGAGCAGTACTTC. It yields the protein CSARDVMFSPGGEQYF. The genes are TRBV20-1 and TRBJ2-7; D not certain. CDR3 length equals 16 residues. The V end lost 0 bases, the J end lost 6 bases, and 21 bases lay between the germline ends. Germline V lookup: CDR1 DFQATT, CDR2 SNEGSKA (reference sequence).

This clonotype has a count of ten or more. Here the CDR3 reads CAWETGKAGANVLTF. Written as DNA, the CDR3 is TGTGCCTGGGAGACAGGCAAAGCTGGGGCCAACGTCCTGACTTTC. The rearrangement links TRBV30 to TRBJ2-6; possibly TRBD1 for D (6 bases). The CDR3 has 15 amino acids. Per the germline V gene, CDR1 is GTSNPN and CDR2 is SVGIG (reference sequence). Trimming removed 5 bases at V and 2 bases at J, with 13 bases between.

The chain recombines TRBV24-1 with TRBJ1-1; maybe TRBD1 (5 bases). This CDR3 spans 15 amino acids. CDR1 KGHDR and CDR2 SFDVKD come from the germline V gene. V gave up 4 bases and J gave up 5 bases, with 16 bases separating them. CDR3 sequence reads: CATSDPRQGKTEAFF. In nucleotides, the CDR3 is TGTGCCACCAGTGACCCGAGGCAGGGAAAAACTGAAGCTTTCTTT.

The V and J genes are TRBV4-1 and TRBJ2-3; D gene unclear. Germline V gene data show CDR1 as MGHRA and CDR2 as YSYEKL. CDR3 length equals 16 residues. V was clipped by 5 bases and J by 2 bases, with 17 bases between them. The CDR3: CASSASPQTYTDTQYF. In DNA form, the CDR3 reads TGCGCCAGCAGCGCATCCCCCCAGACCTACACAGATACGCAGTATTTT.

The V call is TRBV7-9, the J call TRBJ2-5; 10 nucleotides match TRBD1. This CDR3 is 16 amino acids long. From germline, CDR1 is SEHNR and CDR2 FQNEAQ (reference sequence). Unmatched junction bases numbered 7, after V lost 5 bases and J lost 1 base. The CDR3 here is CASSNPTGGGQETQYF. Written as DNA, the CDR3 is TGTGCCAGCAGCAACCCGACAGGGGGCGGCCAAGAGACCCAGTACTTC.

This clonotype was seen a few times. The chain is built from TRBV4-1 and TRBJ2-7; 8 bases match TRBD1. CDR1 is MGHRA, CDR2 YSYEKL, per germline. The trim removed 5 bases at V and 4 bases at J, leaving 7 bases unmatched. The CDR3 totals 14 residues. This CDR3 is CASSLTGEGYEQYF. Written as DNA, the CDR3 is TGCGCCAGCAGCTTGACAGGGGAAGGTTACGAGCAGTACTTC.

The rearrangement links TRBV7-2 to TRBJ1-5, with D possibly being TRBD1 (6 bases). V was clipped by 6 bases and J by 7 bases, with 10 bases between them. This CDR3 has 12 amino acids. CDR1 SGHTA and CDR2 FQGNSA come from the germline V gene. This chain's CDR3 is CASSPTGQPQHF. The CDR3 region has the DNA TGTGCCAGCAGTCCGACAGGACAGCCCCAGCATTTT.